Listed below are T cell receptor beta chains from one sample, sequenced in a study of blood T cell repertoires in COVID-19. Profiled with immunoSEQ multiplex PCR; TCRdb holds only in-frame clones, not every one. The sample carries about 110,000 clones, less than 75% recorded once. Input material: peripheral blood. These receptors were obtained from a woman aged 40 to 55 with acute or convalescent COVID-19. CDR3s include the opening cysteine and the closing phenylalanine or tryptophan. The D gene is left open where the match is weak.

V	D	J	CDR3
TRBV19	TRBD1	TRBJ2-1	CASSSRTGAPNEQFF
TRBV6-6	TRBD1	TRBJ1-4	CASSRQGSGGTNEKLFF
TRBV30	TRBD2	TRBJ2-7	CAWERTSDRREQYF
TRBV27	-	TRBJ1-1	CASSLLGGPYTEAFF
TRBV2	TRBD2	TRBJ2-5	CASSERTSGGETQYF
TRBV28	-	TRBJ2-3	CASSPGGTSTDTQYF
TRBV19	TRBD1	TRBJ2-7	CASSRDRDYEQYF
TRBV4-1	TRBD2	TRBJ2-5	CARSRPGGETQYF
TRBV5-6	-	TRBJ1-2	CASSRDGGRGYTF
TRBV7-3	TRBD2	TRBJ2-3	CASSRRLAGDSTDTQYF
TRBV2	-	TRBJ1-2	CASQTRELGGYTF
TRBV28	-	TRBJ2-1	CASSLGHSSYNEQFF
TRBV7-2	-	TRBJ2-3	CASSTVAGTQYF
TRBV4-2	-	TRBJ1-2	CASSQEVQGYGYTF
TRBV2	-	TRBJ2-7	CASSWTPYEQYF
TRBV2	TRBD1	TRBJ2-3	CASDRDRATDTQYF
TRBV14	-	TRBJ2-7	CASSQDPPYYEQYF
TRBV7-3	-	TRBJ2-1	CASSLSSTHPSYNEQFF
TRBV27	-	TRBJ1-5	CASSLTGTYSQPQHF
TRBV30	TRBD1	TRBJ2-1	CAWNRDSLNEQFF
TRBV7-9	TRBD1	TRBJ2-5	CASSGVAGTGSPETQYF
TRBV6-5	-	TRBJ1-6	CASRSTLNNSPLHF
TRBV4-2	-	TRBJ2-5	CASSQENSKETQYF
TRBV10-3	-	TRBJ1-4	CAIRGESEKLFF
TRBV27	TRBD2	TRBJ2-5	CASRQSSGGSKTQYF
TRBV5-4	TRBD2	TRBJ2-5	CASSFGLATETQYF
TRBV7-9	-	TRBJ1-1	CASSLDGIRGTEAFF
TRBV11-1	-	TRBJ1-4	CASSLSSYEKLFF
TRBV18	TRBD1	TRBJ2-7	CASSPGQARDEQYF
TRBV27	-	TRBJ2-3	CASSLSELSPDTQYF
TRBV5-4	TRBD2	TRBJ2-3	CASSLGSGAGTDTQYF
TRBV4-3	-	TRBJ1-2	CASSQVFSPDYGYTF
TRBV5-1	-	TRBJ2-3	CASSLRKGLSTDTQYF
TRBV5-4	-	TRBJ2-1	CASSSEQDSEQFF
TRBV7-2	-	TRBJ1-2	CASSPSWGRTNYGYTF
TRBV7-3	TRBD1	TRBJ2-2	CASSTYGTDNTGELFF